The clone carrying this T cell receptor beta chain was seen once. What it recognizes is unknown. The data derive from a study of OX40 agonist ivuxolimab in advanced cancers. Study summary: Under the entry rules, prior anti-PD-1, anti-PD-L1 or anti-CTLA-4 therapy was allowed, and more than 35% had some.

Anyone with autoimmune disease history or systemic immunosuppression was excluded. Only in-frame clones appear in the TCRdb table, and some are missing; sequencing was by immunoSEQ multiplex PCR. The sample shows more than 60,000 clones, about 88% of them seen only once. Study-wide findings and caveats: Expanded clones tended on average to be more numerous among CD8+ T cells than CD4+. Doses of 0.1 to 3.0 mg/kg were accompanied by clonal expansion of CD4+ and CD8+ blood T cells by week 6.

Trimming took 7 bases from V and 6 from J, leaving 19 bases between them. This CDR3 is 15 amino acids long. From germline, CDR1 is SNHLY and CDR2 FYNNEI. Material: CD4+ or CD8+ T cells sorted from blood, obtained in a trial of the OX40 agonist ivuxolimab. This TCR derives from an adult with an advanced solid tumor such as melanoma, head and neck, liver or kidney cancer. This chain joins TRBV2 and TRBJ1-5, with no clear D. The CDR3 spells CASKESLGIGQPQHF. CDR3 nucleotides: TGTGCCAGCAAAGAGTCATTGGGAATCGGTCAGCCCCAGCATTTT.